This TCR beta chain was recovered during a study of T cell responses to AZD1222 COVID-19 vaccine. Method: immunoSEQ multiplex PCR; TCRdb's copy keeps in-frame clones and lacks some. The sample contains about 140,000 clones, roughly 90% of which appear only once. CDR1 and CDR2 (germline): SEHNR, FQNEAQ (reference sequence). V lost 1 base, J lost 8 bases, and 14 bases lay in between. This CDR3 contains 14 residues. The source is an adult who received the AZD1222 COVID-19 vaccine. This rearrangement joins TRBV7-9 to TRBJ1-1; a weak D match, TRBD1 (6 bases). The sample in question was peripheral blood, obtained 28 days after the second AZD1222 dose. CDR3 sequence (DNA): TGTGCCAGCAGCTTAGGATTGGTACAGGGAGAAGCTTTCTTT. Amino acid sequence: CASSLGLVQGEAFF.